This paragraph covers one T cell receptor (beta chain) sequence. Produced via immunoSEQ multiplex PCR; TCRdb's table is partial and in-frame only. The data show thousands of clones, 31% seen once. This entry comes from a study of graft-versus-host responses after intestinal transplantation. Germline CDR1 and CDR2: MNHEY and SVGAGI. V lost 6 bases, J lost 3 bases, and 8 bases stayed unmatched. This CDR3 has 15 residues. The clonotype originates from a human patient who received an intestinal transplant. The specimen comprised alloreactive CD4+ T cells from a mixed lymphocyte reaction culture, sampled before intestinal transplant. Subset meaning: CFSE-low proliferating T cells sorted from roughly six-day pre-transplant mixed lymphocyte reaction (GvH or HvG direction). The chain recombines TRBV6-5 with TRBJ1-2, with TRBD1 matching 9 bases. The CDR3 spells CASSLRGDRDYGYTF. CDR3 sequence (DNA): TGTGCCAGCAGCCTAAGGGGGGACAGGGACTATGGCTACACCTTC.